This entry lists 14 T cell receptor beta chains sequenced from one sample in a study of tumor and adjacent non-tumor tissue in lung cancer. This sample's RNA came from whole unsorted tissue. This non-tumor lung sample came from over 3 cm beyond the tumor edge. A modified ARM-PCR protocol with three rounds of nested PCR amplified TCRbeta. TCRdb redid the calling of the multiplex PCR reads with MiXCR, one entry per CDR3 protein. The table includes some 100,000 distinct CDR3 sequences, 65% detected once. Sequenced material: distant non-tumor lung tissue. Receptors originate from a man under 40 with non-small cell lung cancer.

On this clonotype: An end of the junction does not agree with germline; a read error may underlie this. The rearrangement joins TRBV4-1 to TRBJ2-2; 11 nucleotides line up with TRBD2. This CDR3 has 17 residues. The germline gives CDR1 MGHRA, CDR2 YSYEKL. This CDR3 is CASNQDSGGAHTGELLF. In DNA, the CDR3 is TGCGCCAGCAACCAAGATAGCGGGGGGGCGCACACCGGGGAGCTGTTATTT.

This chain uses TRBV20-1 with TRBJ1-1; D ambiguous. This CDR3 is 15 amino acids long. Germline CDR1 reads DFQATT; CDR2 reads SNEGSKA (reference sequence). CDR3 in amino acids: CTADPRGAGNTEAFF. CDR3 nucleotides: TGCACTGCGGACCCACGTGGAGCAGGGAACACTGAAGCTTTCTTT.

Of note for this clonotype: An end of the junction differs from the germline gene, which may be a read error. The V call is TRBV6-5, the J call TRBJ1-2, with no clear D. Per germline, CDR1 MNHEY and CDR2 SVGAGI. The CDR3 sequence is 15 residues long. In nucleotides, the CDR3 is TGTGCCGGCAGCCCAACTGGACCCGCTAACTATGGTTACACCTTC. Encoded protein: CAGSPTGPANYGYTF.

Note on this clonotype: A junction end diverges from the germline sequence, so it may reflect a read error. This chain links TRBV5-5 with TRBJ2-3, with TRBD2 identical over 12 bases. This CDR3 region has 16 residues. The germline V gene encodes CDR1 SGHKS and CDR2 YYEKEE (reference sequence). In nucleotides, the CDR3 is TGTGTCAGCAGCTTGGAGCTAGCGGGGGGGCGAGATACGCAGTACTTT. It specifies CVSSLELAGGRDTQYF.

As regards this clonotype: The CDR3 carries no conserved terminal phenylalanine or tryptophan, so it likely arises from a read error. This chain connects TRBV29-1 to TRBJ1-2, with D possibly TRBD1 on 5 matching bases. The germline gives CDR1 SQVTM, CDR2 ANQGSEA. Trimming left V 8 bases short and J 5 bases short, with 15 bases between. The CDR3 loop spans 12 amino acids. CDR3 region: CSTGGMAYGYTL. The CDR3 nucleotides read TGCAGCACGGGGGGAATGGCGTATGGCTACACCTTA.

Remarks on this clonotype: One base away lies a much larger clone, so this may be a sequencing read error. The rearrangement uses TRBV12-5 and TRBJ2-7, with D perhaps given as TRBD1 or TRBD2 (6 bases each). Germline lookup yields CDR1 LGHNT and CDR2 FRNRAP. The CDR3 has 13 amino acids. The CDR3 DNA reads as TGTGCTAGTGGTTTGGGGGGGGCGTCCGAGCACTACTTC. Translating it yields CASGLGGASEHYF. Combining the CDR3 with reference TRBV12-5 and TRBJ2-7 gives the whole variable domain DARVTQTPRHKVTEMGQEVTMRCQPILGHNTVFWYRQTMMQGLELLAYFRNRAPLDDSGMPKDRFSAEMPDATLATLKIQPSEPRDSAVYFCASGLGGASEHYFGPGTRLTVT.

Comments on this clonotype: Sequence at one end of the junction differs from germline and may be a read error. The chain employs TRBV5-5 and TRBJ1-4; TRBD1 matches 8 bases. The CDR3 sequence is 17 residues long. Germline V gene data show CDR1 as SGHKS and CDR2 as YYEKEE (reference sequence). CDR3 protein: CASSLKTGGSGNVKLFF. CDR3 bases: TGTGCCAGCAGCCTAAAAACAGGGGGAAGCGGCAATGTAAAACTGTTCTTT.

This clonotype showed up just once. A much larger clone lies one base from this, so it may be a read error. Likely a read error: the CDR3 ends without its conserved phenylalanine or tryptophan. The chain is built from TRBV24-1 and TRBJ2-1; 14 bases agree with TRBD2. Germline lookup yields CDR1 KGHDR and CDR2 SFDVKD. After removal of 3 bases from V and 9 bases from J, the junction contained 3 bases not matched to a gene. This CDR3 has 15 amino acids. The CDR3 nucleotides are TGTGCCACCAGTGATCCCGGGACTAGCGGGAGTGAGCAGTTCATC. Protein sequence: CATSDPGTSGSEQFI.

As concerns this clonotype: A single base separates this from a much larger clone, so it may be a read error. The chain recombines TRBV6-1 with TRBJ2-2; D unresolved. The CDR3 has 14 amino acids. Germline-derived CDR1 and CDR2 are MNHNS and SASEGT. CDR3 sequence: CTSSEGTPTGELFF. CDR3 DNA: TGTACCAGCAGTGAAGGAACACCTACCGGGGAGCTGTTTTTT.

About this clonotype itself: The conserved phenylalanine or tryptophan is not found at the CDR3 terminus, so this likely reflects a read error. This rearrangement joins TRBV11-2 to TRBJ2-1; 7 nucleotides agree with TRBD2. The CDR3 loop spans 14 amino acids. Germline CDR1 reads SGHAT; CDR2 reads FQNNGV. The CDR3 sequence: CASLLGLADNEQFL. The CDR3 DNA follows: TGTGCCAGCCTACTCGGGCTAGCGGACAATGAACAGTTCTTA.

Worth noting for this clonotype: Being one base from a much bigger clone, this may be a read error. The V gene is TRBV6-2 or TRBV6-3, the J gene TRBJ1-5, with D possibly TRBD1 on 5 matching bases. CDR3 size: 14 residues. In germline, CDR1 is MNHEY, CDR2 SVGEGT. As DNA, the CDR3 is TGTGCCAGCAGCCTAGGGGTTAGCAATCACCCCCAGCATTTT. Protein product: CASSLGVSNHPQHF.

Regarding this clonotype: A much larger clone differs by one base, so this may be a read error. The chain carries TRBV7-3 and TRBJ2-1; 7 nucleotides align to TRBD1. CDR1 and CDR2 (germline): SGHTA, FQGTGA. CDR3 length: 14 residues. This chain's CDR3 is CASSRDSSYNKQFF. DNA for the CDR3: TGTGCCAGCAGCCGGGACAGCTCCTACAATAAGCAGTTCTTC.

As regards this clonotype: A single base separates this from a much larger clone, so it may be a read error. J is TRBJ2-1 and V is TRBV6-5; 9 bases match TRBD2. Germline assignment: CDR1 MNHEY and CDR2 SVGAGI. V shed 5 bases and J 7 bases; nucleotides not matched to a gene: 15. This CDR3 comprises 17 residues. CDR3 amino acids: CASSQGSAGLAKNEQFF. The CDR3, as DNA: TGTGCCAGCAGTCAAGGGTCCGCGGGACTAGCTAAGAATGAGCAGTTCTTC.

Many counts were recorded for this clonotype. The chain carries TRBV12-3 or TRBV12-4 and TRBJ2-5, with TRBD2 identical over 7 bases. V lost 2 bases to trimming and J lost 9 bases; unmatched junction nucleotides: 3. There are 12 residues in the CDR3. The CDR3 sequence is CASSLNAGAQYF. As DNA, the CDR3 is TGTGCCAGCAGTTTAAATGCGGGGGCCCAGTACTTC.